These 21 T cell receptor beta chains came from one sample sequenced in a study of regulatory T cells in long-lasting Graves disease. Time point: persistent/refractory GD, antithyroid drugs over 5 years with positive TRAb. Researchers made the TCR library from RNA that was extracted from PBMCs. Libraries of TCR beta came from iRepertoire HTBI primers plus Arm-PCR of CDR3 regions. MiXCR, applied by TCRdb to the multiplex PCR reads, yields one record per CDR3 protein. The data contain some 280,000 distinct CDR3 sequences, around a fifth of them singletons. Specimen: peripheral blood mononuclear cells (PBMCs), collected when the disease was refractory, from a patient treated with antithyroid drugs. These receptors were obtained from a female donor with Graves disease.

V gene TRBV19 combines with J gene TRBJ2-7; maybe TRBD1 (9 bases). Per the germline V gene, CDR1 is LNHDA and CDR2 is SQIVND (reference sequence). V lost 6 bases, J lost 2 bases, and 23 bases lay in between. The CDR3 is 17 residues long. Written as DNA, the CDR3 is TGTGCCAGTAGCAGAAAGGACGGGAGGGACAGGGCCTACGAGCAGTACTTC. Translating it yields CASSRKDGRDRAYEQYF.

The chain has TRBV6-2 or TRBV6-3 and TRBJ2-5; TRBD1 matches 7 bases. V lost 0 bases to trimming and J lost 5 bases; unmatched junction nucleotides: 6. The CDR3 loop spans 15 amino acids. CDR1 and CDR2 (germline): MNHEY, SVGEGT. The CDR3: CASSYSGQVGETQYF. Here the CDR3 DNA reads TGTGCCAGCAGTTACTCAGGACAGGTCGGGGAGACCCAGTACTTC.

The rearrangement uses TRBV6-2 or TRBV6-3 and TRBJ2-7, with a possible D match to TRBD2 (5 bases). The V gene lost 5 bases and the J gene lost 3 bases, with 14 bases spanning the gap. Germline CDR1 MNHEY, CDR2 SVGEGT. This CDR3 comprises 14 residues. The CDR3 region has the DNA TGTGCCAGCAGTCCCTTTCGCGAGGGCTACGAGCAGTACTTC. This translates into CASSPFREGYEQYF.

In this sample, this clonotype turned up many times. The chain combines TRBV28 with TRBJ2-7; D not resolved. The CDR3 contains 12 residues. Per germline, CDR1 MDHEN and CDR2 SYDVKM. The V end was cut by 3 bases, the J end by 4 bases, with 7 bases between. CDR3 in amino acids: CASSFRQYEQYF. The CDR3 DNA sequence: TGTGCCAGCAGTTTCCGCCAATACGAGCAGTACTTC.

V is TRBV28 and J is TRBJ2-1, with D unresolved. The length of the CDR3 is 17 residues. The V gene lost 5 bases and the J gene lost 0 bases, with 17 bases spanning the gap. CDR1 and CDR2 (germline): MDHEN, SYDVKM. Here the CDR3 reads CASSVVRSPGSYNEQFF. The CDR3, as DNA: TGTGCCAGCAGTGTGGTACGATCCCCCGGCTCCTACAATGAGCAGTTCTTC.

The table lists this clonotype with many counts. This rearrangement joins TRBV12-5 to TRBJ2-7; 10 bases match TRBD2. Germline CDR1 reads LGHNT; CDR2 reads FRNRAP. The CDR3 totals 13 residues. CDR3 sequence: CVTQGLALYEQYF. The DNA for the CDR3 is TGTGTCACCCAGGGACTAGCGTTGTACGAGCAGTACTTC.

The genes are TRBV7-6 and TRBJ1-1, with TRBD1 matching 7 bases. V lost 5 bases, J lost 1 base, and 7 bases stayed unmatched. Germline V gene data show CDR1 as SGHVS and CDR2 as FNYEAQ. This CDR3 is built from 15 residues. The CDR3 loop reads CASSQGGTANTEAFF. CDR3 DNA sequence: TGTGCCAGCAGCCAAGGGGGGACAGCGAACACTGAAGCTTTCTTT.

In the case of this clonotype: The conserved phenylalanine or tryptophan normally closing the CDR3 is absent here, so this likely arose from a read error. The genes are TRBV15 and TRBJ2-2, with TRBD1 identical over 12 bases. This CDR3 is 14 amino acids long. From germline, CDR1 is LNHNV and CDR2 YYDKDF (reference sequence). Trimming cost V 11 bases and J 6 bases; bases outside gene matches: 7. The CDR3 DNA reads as TGTGCCGCCCAGAGGGACAGGGGGCCCGGGGAGCTGTTTTCT. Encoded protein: CAAQRDRGPGELFS.

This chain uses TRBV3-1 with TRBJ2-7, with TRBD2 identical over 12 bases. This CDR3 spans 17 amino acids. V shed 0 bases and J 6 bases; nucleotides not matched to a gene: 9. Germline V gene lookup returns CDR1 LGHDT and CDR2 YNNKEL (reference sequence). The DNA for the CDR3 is TGTGCCAGCAGCCAAGATGGGGCTAGCGGGAGGGCGGCCGAGCAGTACTTC. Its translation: CASSQDGASGRAAEQYF.

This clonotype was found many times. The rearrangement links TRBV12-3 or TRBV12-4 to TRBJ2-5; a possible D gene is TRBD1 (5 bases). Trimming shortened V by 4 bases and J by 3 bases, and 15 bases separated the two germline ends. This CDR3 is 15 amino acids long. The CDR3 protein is CASSSALGREETQYF. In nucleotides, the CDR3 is TGTGCCAGCAGTTCGGCTTTGGGCAGGGAAGAGACCCAGTACTTC.

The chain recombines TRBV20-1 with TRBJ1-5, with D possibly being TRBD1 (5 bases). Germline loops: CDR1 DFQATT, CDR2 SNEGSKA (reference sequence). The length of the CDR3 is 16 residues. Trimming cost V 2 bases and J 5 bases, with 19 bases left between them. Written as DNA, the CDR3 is TGCAGTGCTAGACTACCCGGGACGAACACAGATCAGCCCCAGCATTTT. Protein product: CSARLPGTNTDQPQHF.

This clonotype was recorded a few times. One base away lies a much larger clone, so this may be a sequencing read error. In nucleotides, the CDR3 is TGTGCCAACAGCTTAGCATCGACCAGTAATTCACCCCTCCACTTT. This codes for CANSLASTSNSPLHF. This chain links TRBV11-2 with TRBJ1-6; D gene unclear. CDR1 is SGHAT and CDR2 is FQNNGV in the germline V gene. This CDR3 is built from 15 residues. The entire variable domain, with the rest obtained from reference TRBV11-2 and TRBJ1-6, is as follows: EAGVAQSPRYKIIEKRQSVAFWCNPISGHATLYWYQQILGQGPKLLIQFQNNGVVDDSQLPKDRFSAERLKGVDSTLKIQPAKLEDSAVYLCANSLASTSNSPLHFGNGTRLTVT.

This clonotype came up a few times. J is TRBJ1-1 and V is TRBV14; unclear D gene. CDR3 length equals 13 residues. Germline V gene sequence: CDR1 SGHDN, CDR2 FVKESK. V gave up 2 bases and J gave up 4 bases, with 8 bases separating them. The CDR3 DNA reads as TGTGCCAGCAGCCAATGGGGAACCACTGAAGCTTTCTTT. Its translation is CASSQWGTTEAFF.

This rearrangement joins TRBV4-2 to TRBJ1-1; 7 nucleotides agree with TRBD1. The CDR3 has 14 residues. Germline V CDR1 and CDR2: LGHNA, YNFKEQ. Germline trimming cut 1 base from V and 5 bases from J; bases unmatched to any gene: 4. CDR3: CASSQGQGVTEAFF. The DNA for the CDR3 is TGTGCCAGCAGCCAAGGACAGGGAGTTACTGAAGCTTTCTTT.

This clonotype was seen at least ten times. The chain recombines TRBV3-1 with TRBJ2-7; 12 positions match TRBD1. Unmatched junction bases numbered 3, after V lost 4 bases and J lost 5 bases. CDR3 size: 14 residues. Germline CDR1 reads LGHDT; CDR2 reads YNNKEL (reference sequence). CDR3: CASSRDRGRDEQYF. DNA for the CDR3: TGTGCCAGCAGCCGGGACAGGGGGCGAGACGAGCAGTACTTC.

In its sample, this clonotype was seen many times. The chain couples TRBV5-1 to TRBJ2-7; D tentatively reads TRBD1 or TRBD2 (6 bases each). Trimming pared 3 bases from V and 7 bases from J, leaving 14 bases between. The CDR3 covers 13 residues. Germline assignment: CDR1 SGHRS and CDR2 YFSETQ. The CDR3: CASSWDTAGEQYF. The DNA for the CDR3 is TGCGCCAGCAGCTGGGACACGGCGGGAGAGCAGTACTTC.

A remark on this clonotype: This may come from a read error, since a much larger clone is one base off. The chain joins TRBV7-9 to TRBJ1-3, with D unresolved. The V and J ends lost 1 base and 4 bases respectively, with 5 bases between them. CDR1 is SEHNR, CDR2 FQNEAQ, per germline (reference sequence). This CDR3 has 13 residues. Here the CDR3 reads CASSLEEGNTIYF. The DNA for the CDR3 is TGTGCCAGCAGCTTAGAAGAGGGAAACACCATATATTTT.

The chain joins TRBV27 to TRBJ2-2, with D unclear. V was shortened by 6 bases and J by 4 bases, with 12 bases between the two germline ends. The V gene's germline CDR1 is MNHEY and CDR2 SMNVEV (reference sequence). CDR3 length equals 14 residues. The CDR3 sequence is CASRPEGFTGELFF. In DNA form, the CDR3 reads TGTGCCAGCAGGCCCGAAGGGTTCACCGGGGAGCTGTTTTTT.

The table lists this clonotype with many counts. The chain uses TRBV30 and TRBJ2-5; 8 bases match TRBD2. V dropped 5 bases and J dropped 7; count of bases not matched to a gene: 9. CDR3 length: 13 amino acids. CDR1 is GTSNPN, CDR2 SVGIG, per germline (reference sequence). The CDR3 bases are TGTGCCTGGCAAGGACTAGCTTCACGGACCCAGTACTTC. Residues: CAWQGLASRTQYF.

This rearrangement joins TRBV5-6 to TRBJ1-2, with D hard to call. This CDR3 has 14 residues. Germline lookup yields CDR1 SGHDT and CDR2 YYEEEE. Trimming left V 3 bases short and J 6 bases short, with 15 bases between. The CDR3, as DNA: TGTGCCAGCAGCTCAGCGGATCCCGCGGATGGCTACACCTTC. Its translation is CASSSADPADGYTF.

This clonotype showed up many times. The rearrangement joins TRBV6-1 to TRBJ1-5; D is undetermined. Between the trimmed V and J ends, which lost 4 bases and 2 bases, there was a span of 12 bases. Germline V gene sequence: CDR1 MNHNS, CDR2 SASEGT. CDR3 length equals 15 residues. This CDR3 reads CASSVEGLGNQPQHF. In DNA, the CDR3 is TGTGCCAGCAGTGTCGAGGGTTTGGGCAATCAGCCCCAGCATTTT.